The rows below give T cell receptor beta chains drawn from one sample of a study of CD8+ T cells in alopecia areata. Sequencing was performed with immunoSEQ multiplex PCR; in TCRdb, only in-frame clones are kept and a portion is missing. The sample includes 150,000 to 200,000 clones, around three fifths of them seen just once. The source was CD4+ T cells sorted from blood, collected between weeks 47 and 50, from a patient treated with tofacitinib. These receptors were collected from a human donor with alopecia areata. The CDR3 runs from the conserved cysteine through the conserved F or W. The order of the fields is V gene, clone size, J gene, D gene, CDR3 DNA, CDR3 protein. The D gene is left open where the match is weak. Not every row has a clone size; where given, it reads once, few, many or a size class.

v_gene: TRBV5-6
abundance: -
j_gene: TRBJ2-1
d_gene: TRBD2
CDR3nt: TGTGCCAGCGGGTTTAGCGGGGCACACAATGAGCAGTTCTTC
CDR3aa: CASGFSGAHNEQFF

v_gene: TRBV9
abundance: -
j_gene: TRBJ2-2
d_gene: -
CDR3nt: TGTGCCAGCAGCGTTGGTAGGGGGCGGGGAACCGGGGAGCTGTTTTTT
CDR3aa: CASSVGRGRGTGELFF

v_gene: TRBV6-5
abundance: few
j_gene: TRBJ2-7
d_gene: -
CDR3nt: TGTGCCAGCACCGACTACGAGCAGTACTTC
CDR3aa: CASTDYEQYF

v_gene: TRBV19
abundance: -
j_gene: TRBJ2-7
d_gene: TRBD1
CDR3nt: TGTGCCACCCGGGACAGGGTATACGAGCAGTACTTC
CDR3aa: CATRDRVYEQYF

v_gene: TRBV6-6
abundance: -
j_gene: TRBJ2-7
d_gene: -
CDR3nt: TGTGCCAGCGAGTCGACAGGGACTTCCTACGAGCAGTACTTC
CDR3aa: CASESTGTSYEQYF

v_gene: TRBV23-1
abundance: once
j_gene: TRBJ1-1
d_gene: -
CDR3nt: TGCGCCAGCAGTCAACCGTCCTTT
CDR3aa: CASSQPSF

v_gene: TRBV4-3
abundance: -
j_gene: TRBJ2-2
d_gene: -
CDR3nt: TGCGCCAGCAGCCAAAGGGCCACCGGGGAGCTGTTTTTT
CDR3aa: CASSQRATGELFF

v_gene: TRBV2
abundance: -
j_gene: TRBJ2-1
d_gene: TRBD2
CDR3nt: TGTGCCAGCAGTGTCGGAGCTAGCGGGGGAAGGTTGGGGCAGTTCTTC
CDR3aa: CASSVGASGGRLGQFF

v_gene: TRBV30
abundance: -
j_gene: TRBJ2-3
d_gene: TRBD1
CDR3nt: TGTGCCGGGGCGACAGGGAGCACAGATACGCAGTATTTT
CDR3aa: CAGATGSTDTQYF

v_gene: TRBV7-3
abundance: -
j_gene: TRBJ2-3
d_gene: -
CDR3nt: TGTGCCAGCAGCCTAGGAGGTCAGGGAGATACGCAGTATTTT
CDR3aa: CASSLGGQGDTQYF

v_gene: TRBV4-3
abundance: many
j_gene: TRBJ2-2
d_gene: -
CDR3nt: TGCGCCAGCAGCCAAGATCAGGGGAGTGGCGGATTGAACACCGGGGAGCTGTTTTTT
CDR3aa: CASSQDQGSGGLNTGELFF

v_gene: TRBV6-5
abundance: -
j_gene: TRBJ1-2
d_gene: TRBD1
CDR3nt: TGTGCCAGCACGCCGGGACAGGGGCTCGGCTACACCTTC
CDR3aa: CASTPGQGLGYTF

v_gene: TRBV29-1
abundance: -
j_gene: TRBJ2-5
d_gene: -
CDR3nt: TGCAGCGTTTCCGGGACATACCAAGAGACCCAGTACTTC
CDR3aa: CSVSGTYQETQYF

v_gene: TRBV7-2
abundance: -
j_gene: TRBJ2-1
d_gene: TRBD2
CDR3nt: TGTGCCAGCAGCTTACTAGCGGGGGGGCCAAGGAATGAGCAGTTCTTC
CDR3aa: CASSLLAGGPRNEQFF

v_gene: TRBV5-5
abundance: few
j_gene: TRBJ1-1
d_gene: TRBD1
CDR3nt: TGTGCCAGCAGCTTAACCGGGACAGTTAGGAACACTGAAGCTTTCTTT
CDR3aa: CASSLTGTVRNTEAFF

v_gene: TRBV28
abundance: -
j_gene: TRBJ2-1
d_gene: -
CDR3nt: TGTGCCAGCATGGAGACCCCTTTGTTGTTCTTC
CDR3aa: CASMETPLLFF

v_gene: TRBV29-1
abundance: -
j_gene: TRBJ2-7
d_gene: -
CDR3nt: TGCAGCGTTGAACGGACGACCACCGGGAGCAAGCAGTACTTC
CDR3aa: CSVERTTTGSKQYF

v_gene: TRBV19
abundance: few
j_gene: TRBJ2-7
d_gene: TRBD1
CDR3nt: TGTGCCAGTAGTTCCGGGACAGGAACCTACGAGCAGTACTTC
CDR3aa: CASSSGTGTYEQYF